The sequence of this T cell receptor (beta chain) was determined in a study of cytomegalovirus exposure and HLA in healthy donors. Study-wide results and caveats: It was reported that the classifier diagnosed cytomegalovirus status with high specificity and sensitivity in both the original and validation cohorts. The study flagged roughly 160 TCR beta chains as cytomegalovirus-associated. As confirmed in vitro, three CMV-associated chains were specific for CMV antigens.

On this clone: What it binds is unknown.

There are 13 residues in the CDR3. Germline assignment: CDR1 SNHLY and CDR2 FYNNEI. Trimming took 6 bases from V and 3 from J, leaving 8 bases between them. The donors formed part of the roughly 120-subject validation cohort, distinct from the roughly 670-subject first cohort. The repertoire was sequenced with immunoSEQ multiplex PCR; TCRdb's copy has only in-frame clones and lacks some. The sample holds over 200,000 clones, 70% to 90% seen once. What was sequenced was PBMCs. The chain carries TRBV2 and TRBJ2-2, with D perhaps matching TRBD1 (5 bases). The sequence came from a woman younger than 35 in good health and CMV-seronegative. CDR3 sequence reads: CASRSQDTGELFF. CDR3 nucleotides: TGTGCCAGCAGGTCACAGGACACCGGGGAGCTGTTTTTT.